Reported below is one TCR beta chain. This specimen comes from a study of T cell changes during pregnancy in multiple sclerosis. The germline gives CDR1 SEHNR, CDR2 FQNEAQ (reference sequence). The CDR3 is 19 residues long. V lost 6 bases to trimming and J lost 4 bases; unmatched junction nucleotides: 16. Profiled with immunoSEQ multiplex PCR; TCRdb holds only in-frame clones, not every one. Of about 120,000 clones in the sample, 85% to 95% were seen once. The TCR was taken from a female donor with multiple sclerosis, enrolled in a pregnancy study. The chain joins TRBV7-9 to TRBJ2-3, with 13 bases matching TRBD2. Sequenced here: peripheral blood, sampled before pregnancy. CDR3 region: CASRLQLAGGPGSSDTQYF. For the CDR3, the DNA is TGTGCCAGCAGACTACAACTAGCGGGAGGGCCAGGAAGCTCAGATACGCAGTATTTT.